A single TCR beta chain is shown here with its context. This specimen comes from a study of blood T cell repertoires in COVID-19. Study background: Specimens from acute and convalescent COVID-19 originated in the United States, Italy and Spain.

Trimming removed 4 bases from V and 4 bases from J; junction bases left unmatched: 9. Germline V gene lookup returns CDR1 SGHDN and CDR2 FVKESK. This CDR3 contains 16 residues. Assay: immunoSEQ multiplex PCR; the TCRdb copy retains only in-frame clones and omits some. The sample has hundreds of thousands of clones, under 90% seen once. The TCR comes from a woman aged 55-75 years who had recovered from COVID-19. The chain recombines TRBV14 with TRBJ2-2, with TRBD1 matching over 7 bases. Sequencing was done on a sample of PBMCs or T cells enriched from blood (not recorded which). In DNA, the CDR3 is TGTGCCAGCAGCCCCCTGAGGGGGCGCGGCACCGGGGAGCTGTTTTTT. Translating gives CASSPLRGRGTGELFF.